A selection of T cell receptor beta chains follows, all from one sample in a study of T cells in Graves' hyperthyroidism and ophthalmopathy. From the multiplex PCR reads, TCRdb called clonotypes with MiXCR, one entry per CDR3 protein. Altogether approximately 330,000 distinct CDR3 sequences are present, about an eighth being singletons, with the ten largest covering almost 35%. Sequenced: blood. Receptors were obtained from a woman in her thirties or forties with Graves' ophthalmopathy. Each CDR3 is given with its conserved first and last residue. Each record gives: J gene, clone size, V gene, D gene, CDR3 DNA, CDR3 protein. The D gene is left open where the match is weak. Only part of the rows carry a size: once, few, many, or a class if the clone is expanded.

J gene: TRBJ1-2
clone size: many
V gene: TRBV5-1
D gene: .
CDR3 DNA: TGCGCCAGCAGCTTGGCCAGCGGAGCTCCTAACTATGGCTACACCTTC
CDR3 protein: CASSLASGAPNYGYTF

J gene: TRBJ2-2
clone size: many
V gene: TRBV2
D gene: .
CDR3 DNA: TGTGCCAGCAAATCGGACCTAGTGAACACCGGGGAGCTGTTTTTT
CDR3 protein: CASKSDLVNTGELFF

J gene: TRBJ2-7
clone size: .
V gene: TRBV20-1
D gene: TRBD1
CDR3 DNA: TGCAGTGCTAGAACCTCCGGGACAGGGCGGTACGAGCAGTACTTC
CDR3 protein: CSARTSGTGRYEQYF

J gene: TRBJ1-4
clone size: few
V gene: TRBV5-1
D gene: .
CDR3 DNA: TGCGCCAGCAGCTTTTTGCCCCCTGGGAGGGGACTGATGGAAAAACTGTTTTTT
CDR3 protein: CASSFLPPGRGLMEKLFF

J gene: TRBJ1-2
clone size: .
V gene: TRBV18
D gene: TRBD1
CDR3 DNA: TGTGCCAGCTCACCGTTTTTGGTGACAGGGGACGACTATGGCTACACCTTC
CDR3 protein: CASSPFLVTGDDYGYTF

J gene: TRBJ2-5
clone size: few
V gene: TRBV2
D gene: .
CDR3 DNA: TGTGCCAGACGCGGACTGGGAAAAGAGACCCAGTACTTC
CDR3 protein: CARRGLGKETQYF

J gene: TRBJ1-1
clone size: many
V gene: TRBV19
D gene: .
CDR3 DNA: TGTGCCAGTAGTACCCAGGGTTCGAACACTGAAGCTTTCTTT
CDR3 protein: CASSTQGSNTEAFF

J gene: TRBJ1-4
clone size: many
V gene: TRBV18
D gene: .
CDR3 DNA: TGTGCCAGCTCACCCAGTAAAGCTGAAAAACTGTTTTTT
CDR3 protein: CASSPSKAEKLFF

J gene: TRBJ1-5
clone size: many
V gene: TRBV27
D gene: TRBD1
CDR3 DNA: TGTGCCAGCAGCAAAACCCGGACAGGCGGCAATCAGCCCCAGCATTTT
CDR3 protein: CASSKTRTGGNQPQHF

J gene: TRBJ2-7
clone size: many
V gene: TRBV6-1
D gene: TRBD2
CDR3 DNA: TGTGCCAGCAGCCCACTTCTAGCGGCGAGCTCCTACGAGCAGTACTTC
CDR3 protein: CASSPLLAASSYEQYF

J gene: TRBJ1-1
clone size: many
V gene: TRBV5-1
D gene: .
CDR3 DNA: TGCGCCAGCAGCTTGGGGCAATGGGGGCGGACTGAAGCTTTCTTT
CDR3 protein: CASSLGQWGRTEAFF